This TCR beta chain stems from a study of identical twins. This CDR3 contains 11 residues. The V end lost 5 bases, the J end lost 3 bases, and 7 bases lay between the germline ends. Germline values: CDR1 SQVTM, CDR2 ANQGSEA. TCRdb re-called the 5' RACE reads through MiXCR, storing one row per CDR3 protein. Of some 760,000 distinct CDR3 sequences in the sample, roughly 20% were seen once. These records were also assigned to another study, of T cells expressing NK-cell markers.

This TCR was recovered from a woman younger than 30 in good health. The rearrangement uses TRBV29-1 and TRBJ1-1; D is undetermined. The sample was PBMCs. The CDR3 is CSVNTYTEAFF. DNA of the CDR3: TGCAGCGTTAATACCTACACTGAAGCTTTCTTT. Looking up the rest from reference TRBV29-1 and TRBJ1-1 gives the full variable domain: SAVISQKPSRDICQRGTSLTIQCQVDSQVTMMFWYRQQPGQSLTLIATANQGSEATYESGFVIDKFPISRPNLTFSTLTVSNMSPEDSSIYLCSVNTYTEAFFGQGTRLTVV.